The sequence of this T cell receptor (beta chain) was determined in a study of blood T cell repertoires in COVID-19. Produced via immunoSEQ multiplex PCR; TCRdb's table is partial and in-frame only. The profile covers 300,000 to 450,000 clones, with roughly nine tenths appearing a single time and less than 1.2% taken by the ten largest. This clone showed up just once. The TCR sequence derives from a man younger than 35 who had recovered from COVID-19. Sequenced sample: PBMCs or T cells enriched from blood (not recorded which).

The CDR3 protein is CASRGDRIADTQYF. Written as DNA, the CDR3 is TGTGCCAGCAGGGGGGACAGAATCGCAGATACGCAGTATTTT. The chain combines TRBV28 with TRBJ2-3; 7 bases line up with TRBD1. The trim removed 6 bases at V and 4 bases at J, leaving 7 bases unmatched. The length of the CDR3 is 14 residues. The germline gives CDR1 MDHEN, CDR2 SYDVKM.